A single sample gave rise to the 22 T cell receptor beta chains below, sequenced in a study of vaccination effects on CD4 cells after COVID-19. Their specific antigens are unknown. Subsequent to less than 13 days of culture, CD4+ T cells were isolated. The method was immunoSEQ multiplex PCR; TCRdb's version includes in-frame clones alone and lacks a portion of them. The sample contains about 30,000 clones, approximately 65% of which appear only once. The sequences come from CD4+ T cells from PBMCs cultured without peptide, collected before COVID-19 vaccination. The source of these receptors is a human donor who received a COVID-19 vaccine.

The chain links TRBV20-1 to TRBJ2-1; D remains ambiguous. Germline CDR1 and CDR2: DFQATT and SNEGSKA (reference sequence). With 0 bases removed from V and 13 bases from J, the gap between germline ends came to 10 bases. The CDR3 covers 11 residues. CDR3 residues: CSARDVPDQFF. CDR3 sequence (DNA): TGCAGTGCTAGAGATGTTCCCGACCAGTTCTTC.

The CDR3 region is CASSLPAGELFF. CDR3 nucleotides: TGTGCCAGCAGTTTACCGGCCGGGGAGCTGTTTTTT. This sequence joins TRBV12-3 or TRBV12-4 and TRBJ2-2, with D unresolved. This CDR3 has 12 amino acids. The V gene lost 2 bases and the J gene lost 6 bases, with 4 bases spanning the gap.

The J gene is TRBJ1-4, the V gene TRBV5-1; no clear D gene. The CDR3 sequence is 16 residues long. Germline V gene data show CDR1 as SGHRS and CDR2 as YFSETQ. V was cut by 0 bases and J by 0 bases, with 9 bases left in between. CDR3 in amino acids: CASSLALSSTNEKLFF. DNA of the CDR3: TGCGCCAGCAGCTTGGCCCTCAGTTCAACTAATGAAAAACTGTTTTTT.

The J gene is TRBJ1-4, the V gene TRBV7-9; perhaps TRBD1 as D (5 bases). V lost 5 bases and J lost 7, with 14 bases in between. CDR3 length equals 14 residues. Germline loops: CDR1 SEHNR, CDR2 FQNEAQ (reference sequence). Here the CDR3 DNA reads TGTGCCAGCAGCCCAGGGCAGGCCGGTGAAAAACTGTTTTTT. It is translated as CASSPGQAGEKLFF.

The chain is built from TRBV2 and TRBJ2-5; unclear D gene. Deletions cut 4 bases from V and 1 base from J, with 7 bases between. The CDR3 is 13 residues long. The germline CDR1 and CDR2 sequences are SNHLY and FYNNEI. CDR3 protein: CASSGQIQETQYF. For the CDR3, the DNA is TGTGCCAGCAGTGGCCAGATCCAAGAGACCCAGTACTTC. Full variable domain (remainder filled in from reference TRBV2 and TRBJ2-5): EPEVTQTPSHQVTQMGQEVILRCVPISNHLYFYWYRQILGQKVEFLVSFYNNEISEKSEIFDDQFSVERPDGSNFTLKIRSTKLEDSAMYFCASSGQIQETQYFGPGTRLLVL.

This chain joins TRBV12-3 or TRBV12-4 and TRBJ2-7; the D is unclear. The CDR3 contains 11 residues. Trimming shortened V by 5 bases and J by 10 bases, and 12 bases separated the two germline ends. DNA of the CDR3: TGTGCCAGCAGTGCATCGATTCCCCAGTACTTC. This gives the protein CASSASIPQYF.

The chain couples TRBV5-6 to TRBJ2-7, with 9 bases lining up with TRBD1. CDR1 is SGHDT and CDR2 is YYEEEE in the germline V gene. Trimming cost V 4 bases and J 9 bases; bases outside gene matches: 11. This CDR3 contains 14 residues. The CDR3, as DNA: TGTGCCAGCAGCCAAGACAGGGGGACGAGATGGCAGTACTTC. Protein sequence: CASSQDRGTRWQYF.

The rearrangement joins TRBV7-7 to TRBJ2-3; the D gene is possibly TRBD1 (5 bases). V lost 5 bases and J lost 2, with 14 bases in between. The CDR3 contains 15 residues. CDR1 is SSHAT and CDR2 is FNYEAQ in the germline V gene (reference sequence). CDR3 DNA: TGTGCCAGCAGCCCCAGGGTAGGAACCACAGATACGCAGTATTTT. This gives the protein CASSPRVGTTDTQYF.

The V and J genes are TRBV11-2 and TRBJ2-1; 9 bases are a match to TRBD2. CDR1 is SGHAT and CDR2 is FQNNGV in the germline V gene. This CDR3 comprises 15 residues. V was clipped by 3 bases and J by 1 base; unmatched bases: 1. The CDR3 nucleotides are TGTGCCAGCAGCTTCGGACTAGCGTCCTACAATGAGCAGTTCTTC. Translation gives CASSFGLASYNEQFF. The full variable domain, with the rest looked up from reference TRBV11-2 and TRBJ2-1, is EAGVAQSPRYKIIEKRQSVAFWCNPISGHATLYWYQQILGQGPKLLIQFQNNGVVDDSQLPKDRFSAERLKGVDSTLKIQPAKLEDSAVYLCASSFGLASYNEQFFGPGTRLTVL.

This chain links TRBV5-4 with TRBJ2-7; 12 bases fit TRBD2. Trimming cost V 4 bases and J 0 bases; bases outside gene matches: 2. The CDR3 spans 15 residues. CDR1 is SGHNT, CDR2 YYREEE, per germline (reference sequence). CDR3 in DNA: TGTGCCAGCAGCCCGACTAGCGGGAGCTCCTACGAGCAGTACTTC. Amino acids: CASSPTSGSSYEQYF.

The CDR3 coding sequence is TGTGCCAGCAGCTTGTCCTCTAGCGGGGGGGTAAGGGAGTTCTTC. Encoded protein: CASSLSSSGGVREFF. The chain combines TRBV5-4 with TRBJ2-1, with 12 positions matching TRBD2. Germline CDR1 reads SGHNT; CDR2 reads YYREEE (reference sequence). This CDR3 region has 15 residues. V lost 1 base to trimming and J lost 14 bases; unmatched junction nucleotides: 10. The whole variable domain, remainder taken from reference TRBV5-4 and TRBJ2-1, is ETGVTQSPTHLIKTRGQQVTLRCSSQSGHNTVSWYQQALGQGPQFIFQYYREEENGRGNFPPRFSGLQFPNYSSELNVNALELDDSALYLCASSLSSSGGVREFFGPGTRLTVL.

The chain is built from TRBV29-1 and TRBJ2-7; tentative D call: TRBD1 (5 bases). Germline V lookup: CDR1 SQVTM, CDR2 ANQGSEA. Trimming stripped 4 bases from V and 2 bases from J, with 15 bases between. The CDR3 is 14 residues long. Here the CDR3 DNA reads TGCAGCGTTGTAAATTCCAGGGAAACCTACGAGCAGTACTTC. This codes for CSVVNSRETYEQYF.

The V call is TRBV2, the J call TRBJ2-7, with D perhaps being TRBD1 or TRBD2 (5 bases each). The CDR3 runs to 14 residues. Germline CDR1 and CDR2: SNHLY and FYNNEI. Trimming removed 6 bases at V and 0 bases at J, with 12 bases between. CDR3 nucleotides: TGTGCCAGCAGGTGGGGGATACGCTCCTACGAGCAGTACTTC. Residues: CASRWGIRSYEQYF.

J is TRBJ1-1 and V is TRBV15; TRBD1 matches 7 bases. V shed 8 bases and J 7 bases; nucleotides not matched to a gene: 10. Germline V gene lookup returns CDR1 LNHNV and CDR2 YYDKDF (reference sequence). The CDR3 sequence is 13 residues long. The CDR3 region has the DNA TGTGCCACCGGGACAGCGGGCTTAGGTGAAGCTTTCTTT. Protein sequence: CATGTAGLGEAFF.

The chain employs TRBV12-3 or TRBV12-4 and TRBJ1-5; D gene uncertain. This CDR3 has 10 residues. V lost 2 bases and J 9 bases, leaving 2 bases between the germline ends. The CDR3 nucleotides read TGTGCCAGCAGTTTACGGCCCCAGCATTTT. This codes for CASSLRPQHF.

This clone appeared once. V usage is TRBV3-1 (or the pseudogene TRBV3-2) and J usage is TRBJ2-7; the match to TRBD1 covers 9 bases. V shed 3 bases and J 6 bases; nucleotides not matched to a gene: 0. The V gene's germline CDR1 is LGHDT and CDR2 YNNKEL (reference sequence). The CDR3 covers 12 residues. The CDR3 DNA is TGTGCCAGCAGCCAGGACAGGGGCGAGCAGTACTTC. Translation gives CASSQDRGEQYF.

CDR3 amino acids: CASSMTNMQETQYF. The CDR3 DNA reads as TGCGCCAGCAGCATGACGAACATGCAAGAGACCCAGTACTTC. The rearrangement links TRBV5-1 to TRBJ2-5; unclear D gene. This CDR3 contains 14 residues. Germline V gives CDR1 SGHRS, CDR2 YFSETQ. Trimming shortened V by 4 bases and J by 2 bases, and 12 bases separated the two germline ends.

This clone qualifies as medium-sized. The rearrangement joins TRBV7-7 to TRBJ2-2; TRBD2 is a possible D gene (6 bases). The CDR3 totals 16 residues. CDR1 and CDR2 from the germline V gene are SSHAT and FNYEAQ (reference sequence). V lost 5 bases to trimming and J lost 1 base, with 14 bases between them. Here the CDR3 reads CASSPGRLVNTGELFF. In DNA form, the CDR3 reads TGTGCCAGCAGCCCGGGTAGACTAGTGAACACCGGGGAGCTGTTTTTT.

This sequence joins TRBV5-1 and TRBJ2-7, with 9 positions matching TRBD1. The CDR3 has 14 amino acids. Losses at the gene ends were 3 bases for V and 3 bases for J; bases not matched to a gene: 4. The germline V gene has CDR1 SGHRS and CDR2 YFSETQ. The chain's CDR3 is CASSSGQGFYEQYF. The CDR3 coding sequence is TGCGCCAGCAGCTCGGGACAGGGTTTCTACGAGCAGTACTTC.

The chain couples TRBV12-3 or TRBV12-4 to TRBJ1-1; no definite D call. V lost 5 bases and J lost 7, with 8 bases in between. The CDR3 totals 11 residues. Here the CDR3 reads CASSITREAFF. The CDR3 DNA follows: TGTGCCAGCAGTATCACACGTGAAGCTTTCTTT.

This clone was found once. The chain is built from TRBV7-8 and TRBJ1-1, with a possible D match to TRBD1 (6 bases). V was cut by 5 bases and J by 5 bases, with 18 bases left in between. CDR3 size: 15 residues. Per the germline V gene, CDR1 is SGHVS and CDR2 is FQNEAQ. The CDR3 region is CASSAMTGWGTEAFF. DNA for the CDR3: TGTGCCAGCAGCGCTATGACAGGATGGGGGACTGAAGCTTTCTTT.

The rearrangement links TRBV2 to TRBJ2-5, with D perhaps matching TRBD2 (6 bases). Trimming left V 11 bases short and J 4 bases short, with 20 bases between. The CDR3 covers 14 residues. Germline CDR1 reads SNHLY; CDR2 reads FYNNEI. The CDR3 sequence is CAGKQGLEGETQYF. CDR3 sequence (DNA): TGTGCCGGGAAGCAGGGCTTGGAGGGAGAGACCCAGTACTTC.